The sequence of this T cell receptor beta chain was determined in a study of regulatory T cells in long-lasting Graves disease (dated by TCRdb to the early 2020s). About the study as a whole: Newly diagnosed Graves' disease patients had taken antithyroid drugs for less than 3 months. Peripheral blood TCR sequencing and RNA sequencing compared persistent Graves' disease patients with newly diagnosed Graves' disease patients. TCR sequencing covered approximately 13 persistent and roughly 20 newly diagnosed Graves' disease patients, about 35 samples in total. The study was conducted in China and was registered as a clinical trial. Results the study describes overall, beyond this receptor: The authors noted that the small sample size was a limitation that may lower accuracy. TRBV28, TRBJ1-2 and TRBJ2-5 were preferentially used in persistent disease, while TRBV20-1 and TRBJ2-1 were favored in newly diagnosed disease. Only peripheral blood was studied, because thyroid tissue, the primary lesion, was inaccessible. Patients with persistent disease shared more public clonotypes (over 2,500) than newly diagnosed patients did (nearly 1,000). Compared with newly diagnosed patients, persistent Graves' disease patients had lower TCR Shannon entropy and fewer highly expanded clones, which suggests clonal expansion. Only the TCR beta chain was sequenced and analyzed.

The sample's time point label, in plain terms: newly diagnosed GD, antithyroid drugs for less than 3 months. RNA was extracted from PBMCs in TRIzol for both TCR sequencing and RNA sequencing. The diagnosis of Graves' disease was made according to American Thyroid Association guidelines. Patients were recruited from an endocrinology department in Xi'an, China. From each patient, around 8.3 milliliters of peripheral blood was collected into an EDTA anticoagulant tube. Ficoll Paque Plus density gradient separation was used to isolate PBMCs, and no further T cell sorting was done. An Agilent 2100 Bioanalyzer and agarose gel were used to check RNA quality, and a NanoDrop 2000 was used to measure RNA concentration. CDR1 and CDR2 were assigned from the germline V gene as SGDLS and YYNGEE. Reading from cysteine to phenylalanine, the CDR3 counts 18 amino acids. The kept DNA is CDR3 alone, 54 bases in frame from the first base.

The library was prepared using multiplex PCR. Sequencing took place on an Illumina HiSeq 4000. To build TCR beta libraries, CDR3 regions were amplified by Arm-PCR using iRepertoire HTBI primers. Gel purification was performed on PCR products prior to sequencing. The study's processing was this. A total of under 80 TRBV and 14 TRBJ segments were identified across samples and were used for gene usage analysis of CDR3 amino acid clonotypes. COPE and FqMerger were used to merge the filtered high-quality paired reads into contigs. Contigs were aligned with BLAST to IMGT TRBV, TRBD and TRBJ reference genes, and CDR3 was defined per IMGT. Any clonotype with a frequency above 0.1% was classified as a highly expanded clone. Shannon entropy served as the measure of repertoire diversity, while the Gini coefficient captured V-J evenness. Public clonotypes were defined as clonotypes shared by more than one individual. The public sequencing data were trimmed at Q25 with fastp and processed into clonotypes with MiXCR by TCRdb, which kept only in-frame beta chains. Each CDR3 protein appears once, grouped with its most common genes and DNA. None of the V and J calls come from the authors' own analysis; TCRdb made them. This sample holds some 350,000 distinct CDR3 sequences; 16% were observed only once. 20% to 25% of the sample lies in the top ten.

Worth noting for this clonotype: This clone's antigen is unknown. A read error may produce the germline difference seen at one junction end.

These data also formed part of another study, on T cells in Graves' hyperthyroidism and ophthalmopathy. The second publication reports: Stable Graves' hyperthyroidism was defined as the absence of progression to ophthalmopathy over 18 months of follow-up. The hyperthyroidism patients were between 18 and 65 years old and newly diagnosed, with a disease duration of less than 2 months. The study excluded patients with uncontrolled infections, other autoimmune diseases, pregnancy or lactation. Diagnoses relied on clinical symptoms, serum thyroxine and TRAb, thyroid ultrasound and orbital computed tomography. A first-round RT-PCR of the TCR CDR3 used the HTBI primer set with the Qiagen OneStep RT-PCR kit. Most expanded thyroid clonotypes (frequency above 0.001) were also found in blood, which suggests that blood repertoires may mirror thyroid immune responses. Ophthalmopathy was separated from stable hyperthyroidism by a 13 V-J signature model, with 85% to 90% sensitivity and about 84% specificity obtained in cross-validation and 80%/75% obtained in testing. In validation, the model predicted progression to ophthalmopathy a median of 6.5 months before onset, with approximately 70% sensitivity and roughly 79% specificity. To identify distinguishing TCR V-J signatures, a discovery cohort of about a hundred patients was used, comprising approximately 40 with Graves' ophthalmopathy and some 57 with stable Graves' hyperthyroidism. Prospective prediction of ophthalmopathy was tested in an independent validation cohort consisting of 18 hyperthyroidism patients and approximately 16 patients who later progressed to ophthalmopathy. The 75 to 100 discovery patients were randomly divided into training and test sets at a 7:3 ratio. The study also compared thyroid tissue and blood T-cell repertoires from a handful of Graves' hyperthyroidism patients. After sampling, hyperthyroidism patients received methimazole starting at 30 mg daily, and ophthalmopathy patients received high-dose intravenous methylprednisolone. A second multiplex PCR round built the libraries, followed by size selection and purification. Libraries were sequenced paired-end with 100 bp reads on an Illumina HiSeq2000. SOAPnuke was used to process the raw data, removing reads that contained adapters or uncalled bases, had a mean Phred below 15, or lacked an exact match to the constant primer or identifier. High-quality paired reads were merged with COPE v1.2.5, and unique nucleotide sequences were defined as clonotypes. Clonotypes were aligned to IMGT TRBV, TRBD and TRBJ reference segments using MiTCR v1.1. The analysis was restricted to V-J combinations with a frequency above 0.0001, which together covered 99% to 99.2% of the repertoires. A TCS score was defined as the ratio of F50 (clonal expansion) to E x V (chaos), with BLOSUM62-based TCRdist applied between CDR3 peptides within each V-J. Welch's t-statistics and random forest reduced several hundred V-J features to roughly 13, which were used in a naive Bayes classifier (R e1071). Sample size was not statistically predetermined, and investigators were not blinded to group allocation. TCR Vbeta CDR3 sequencing of approximately 140 peripheral blood samples (approximately 44 ophthalmopathy, 75 hyperthyroidism and some 17 progressor patients) is reported in the paper.

The source was peripheral blood mononuclear cells (PBMCs), collected at new diagnosis, from a patient treated with antithyroid drugs. Recombination connected TRBV9 to TRBJ2-5; 15 central bases correspond to TRBD2. The DNA end is a closer match to TRBJ2-7, so the J assignment may be wrong. The sequence was obtained from a woman aged 18-35 years with Graves disease. Donor details come from another sample of the same person, matched by shared clones. The CDR3 corresponds to CASSVGTGLAGGSFEQYF. The nucleotide sequence is given as TGTGCCAGCAGCGTAGGAACAGGACTAGCGGGAGGGTCCTTCGAGCAGTACTTC.